Listed below are T cell receptor beta chains from one sample, sequenced in a study of cytomegalovirus exposure and HLA in healthy donors. The method was immunoSEQ multiplex PCR; TCRdb's version includes in-frame clones alone and lacks a portion of them. The profile covers about 200,000 clones, with almost 80% appearing a single time and roughly 1.9% taken by the ten largest. The specimen sequenced was PBMCs. All receptors come from a male donor in good health and CMV-seronegative. Both conserved end residues are part of each CDR3. A D gene is named only where the DNA matches it firmly. Rows may omit the clone size; those that give it use once, few, many or a size class.

TRBJ1-6	TRBV4-3	NA	NA	CASSQSRTINSPLHF	TGCGCCAGCAGCCAAAGTCGCACAATTAATTCACCCCTCCACTTT
TRBJ1-1	TRBV7-9	TRBD1	NA	CSSSLVLMGQGYTEAFF	TGTTCCAGCAGCTTAGTATTGATGGGACAGGGGTACACTGAAGCTTTCTTT
TRBJ2-7	TRBV11-2	NA	NA	CASSLAAGDINEQYF	TGTGCCAGCAGCTTAGCGGCAGGGGATATCAACGAGCAGTACTTC
TRBJ2-7	TRBV6-5	NA	NA	CASSYSTYTYEQYF	TGTGCCAGCAGTTACTCAACGTACACCTACGAGCAGTACTTC
TRBJ1-2	TRBV5-4	TRBD1	NA	CASSPPRQGANYGYTF	TGTGCCAGCAGCCCCCCCCGACAGGGAGCTAACTATGGCTACACCTTC
TRBJ2-5	TRBV6-6	NA	NA	CASSYTRGQETQYF	TGTGCCAGCAGTTACACCCGAGGCCAAGAGACCCAGTACTTC
TRBJ2-5	TRBV29-1	NA	NA	CSVRQGGETQYF	TGCAGCGTGAGACAGGGAGGAGAGACCCAGTACTTC
TRBJ2-3	TRBV7-9	NA	NA	CAGNRRTTTDTQYF	TGTGCCGGAAACCGGAGGACGACCACAGATACGCAGTATTTT
TRBJ1-6	TRBV6-1	NA	NA	CASSEVTRGNSPLHF	TGTGCCAGCAGTGAAGTAACCAGGGGTAATTCACCCCTCCACTTT
TRBJ2-7	TRBV7-2	TRBD1	NA	CASSTDRGSYEQYF	TGTGCCAGCAGCACCGACAGGGGCTCCTACGAGCAGTACTTC
TRBJ2-5	TRBV4-2	TRBD2	NA	CASSQAQRGMGETQYF	TGTGCCAGCAGCCAAGCGCAGCGGGGGATGGGAGAGACCCAGTACTTC
TRBJ2-1	TRBV4-3	NA	NA	CASSRSNEQFF	TGCGCCAGCTCGCGGAGCAATGAGCAGTTCTTC
TRBJ1-2	TRBV25-1	NA	NA	CASSERSLHYGYTF	TGTGCCAGCAGTGAAAGGAGCCTACACTATGGCTACACCTTC
TRBJ1-1	TRBV5-6	TRBD1	few	CASRTGVANTEAFF	TGTGCCAGCAGGACAGGGGTGGCGAACACTGAAGCTTTCTTT
TRBJ1-3	TRBV13	NA	NA	CASSSLDGVSGNTIYF	TGTGCCAGCAGTTCCCTCGACGGAGTCTCTGGAAACACCATATATTTT
TRBJ1-3	TRBV5-1	NA	NA	CASSLAGENSGNTIYF	TGCGCCAGCAGCTTGGCTGGAGAAAACTCTGGAAACACCATATATTTT
TRBJ1-2	TRBV6-5	NA	few	CASTATGGDGYTF	TGTGCCAGCACCGCCACGGGGGGCGATGGCTACACCTTC
TRBJ2-1	TRBV18	TRBD1	once	CASSRGQGIPTSYNEQFF	TGTGCCAGCTCACGGGGACAGGGAATACCTACCTCCTACAATGAGCAGTTCTTC
TRBJ1-3	TRBV6-6	NA	NA	CASSDPPGGNTIYF	TGTGCCAGCAGCGACCCACCGGGAGGAAACACCATATATTTT
TRBJ2-7	TRBV11-1	TRBD1	few	CASSLTSTGGVYEQYF	TGTGCCAGCAGCTTAACTTCGACAGGGGGAGTCTACGAGCAGTACTTC
TRBJ2-7	TRBV2	TRBD2	NA	CASSGTGGPYEQYF	TGTGCCAGTAGTGGAACGGGGGGGCCATACGAGCAGTACTTC
TRBJ2-7	TRBV4-3	TRBD1	NA	CASSQGQGIFYEQYF	TGCGCCAGCAGCCAGGGACAGGGCATTTTCTACGAGCAGTACTTC
TRBJ2-5	TRBV7-2	TRBD1	once	CASKYGTGGWETQYF	TGTGCCAGCAAATACGGGACAGGGGGCTGGGAGACCCAGTACTTC
TRBJ2-1	TRBV30	TRBD2	NA	CAWLMAGDLYNEQFF	TGTGCCTGGTTGATGGCGGGGGACCTATACAATGAGCAGTTCTTC
TRBJ1-2	TRBV30	NA	NA	CAWSVNGVYGYTF	TGTGCCTGGAGTGTAAACGGAGTCTATGGCTACACCTTC
TRBJ1-4	TRBV14	NA	few	CASSLGGIGEKLFF	TGTGCCAGCAGCCTGGGGGGAATTGGCGAAAAACTGTTTTTT
TRBJ1-2	TRBV6-5	NA	few	CASSTGNYGYTF	TGTGCCAGCAGTACAGGGAACTATGGCTACACCTTC
TRBJ2-7	TRBV5-1	TRBD1	once	CASSTSGTGGYEQYF	TGCGCCAGCAGCACTTCCGGGACAGGGGGATACGAGCAGTACTTC
TRBJ1-2	TRBV5-6	NA	few	CASSLQRRVGGYTF	TGTGCCAGCAGCTTGCAAAGGAGGGTTGGTGGCTACACCTTC
TRBJ1-4	TRBV4-3	NA	few	CASSQVVGGSTNEKLFF	TGCGCCAGCAGCCAAGTAGTAGGCGGATCAACTAATGAAAAACTGTTTTTT
TRBJ2-4	TRBV5-6	NA	NA	CASSGPTGANLKNIQYF	TGTGCCAGCAGCGGACCGACAGGAGCCAACCTCAAAAACATTCAGTACTTC
TRBJ2-1	TRBV7-8	NA	few	CASSLALVGGPHSYNEQFF	TGTGCCAGCAGCTTAGCCCTAGTGGGGGGGCCCCACTCCTACAATGAGCAGTTCTTC
TRBJ2-7	TRBV21-1	NA	NA	CASSKVPPGHPSSYEQYF	TGTGCCAGCAGCAAAGTCCCCCCGGGACATCCGAGCTCCTACGAGCAGTACTTC
TRBJ2-7	TRBV18	TRBD2	NA	CASSLGTSGSEQYF	TGTGCCAGCTCACTAGGGACTAGCGGGAGCGAGCAGTACTTC
TRBJ2-7	TRBV19	NA	NA	CASSGGSEQYF	TGTGCCAGTAGTGGCGGATCCGAGCAGTACTTC
TRBJ2-2	TRBV5-1	NA	NA	CASSFMGGTANTGELFF	TGCGCCAGCAGCTTCATGGGCGGGACGGCGAACACCGGGGAGCTGTTTTTT
TRBJ2-2	TRBV5-1	NA	NA	CASSLAGSGTGELFF	TGCGCCAGCAGCTTGGCAGGGTCGGGCACCGGGGAGCTGTTTTTT
TRBJ2-1	TRBV4-3	TRBD2	NA	CASSQGGFAGEQFF	TGCGCCAGCAGCCAGGGAGGGTTTGCAGGTGAGCAGTTCTTC
TRBJ1-2	TRBV7-6	NA	NA	CASSSIQTAGNYGYTF	TGTGCCAGCAGCTCTATTCAAACCGCAGGGAACTATGGCTACACCTTC
TRBJ2-7	TRBV6-6	TRBD1	NA	CASNVDRDRDYEQYF	TGTGCCAGCAATGTTGACCGGGACAGAGACTACGAGCAGTACTTC
TRBJ2-6	TRBV29-1	TRBD2	NA	CSVSVAGGAGANVLTF	TGCAGCGTTTCGGTAGCGGGAGGGGCTGGGGCCAACGTCCTGACTTTC
TRBJ1-2	TRBV19	NA	NA	CASSSVNYGYTF	TGTGCCAGTAGTTCGGTGAACTATGGCTACACCTTC
TRBJ2-1	TRBV13	TRBD1	NA	CASSSSGGTDEQFF	TGTGCCAGCAGCTCTTCAGGGGGAACGGATGAGCAGTTCTTC
TRBJ2-5	TRBV30	NA	few	CAWRRSVRGSETQYF	TGTGCCTGGAGAAGGTCCGTGCGGGGATCGGAGACCCAGTACTTC
TRBJ2-4	TRBV15	NA	NA	CATSSVAKNIQYF	TGTGCCACCAGCTCTGTAGCCAAAAACATTCAGTACTTC
TRBJ2-7	TRBV5-1	NA	NA	CASKVDRAYEQYF	TGCGCCAGTAAGGTTGACAGAGCCTACGAGCAGTACTTC
TRBJ2-5	TRBV27	NA	NA	CASSLEVKETQYF	TGTGCCAGCAGTTTAGAGGTCAAAGAGACCCAGTACTTC
TRBJ2-1	TRBV30	TRBD2	NA	CAWSELAGGTSYNEQFF	TGTGCCTGGAGTGAACTAGCGGGGGGAACCTCCTACAATGAGCAGTTCTTC
TRBJ1-1	TRBV9	NA	few	CASSGQGGRNTEAFF	TGTGCCAGCTCCGGTCAGGGAGGGAGGAACACTGAAGCTTTCTTT
TRBJ2-1	TRBV6-1	TRBD2	NA	CASSAGLAGSDEQFF	TGTGCCAGCAGCGCCGGGCTAGCGGGGAGCGATGAGCAGTTCTTC
TRBJ1-5	TRBV6-6	NA	NA	CASSYNDQPQHF	TGTGCCAGCAGTTATAATGATCAGCCCCAGCATTTT
TRBJ2-1	TRBV7-9	NA	NA	CASSNVGISDAGEQFF	TGTGCCAGCAGCAACGTCGGGATCTCCGACGCGGGTGAGCAGTTCTTC
TRBJ1-3	TRBV9	NA	NA	CASSVGNSGNTIYF	TGTGCCAGCAGCGTTGGCAACTCTGGAAACACCATATATTTT
TRBJ2-7	TRBV6-5	NA	NA	CASSRGARGTYEQYF	TGTGCCAGCTCCCGGGGGGCCCGAGGAACCTACGAGCAGTACTTC
TRBJ2-7	TRBV7-2	NA	NA	CASSLQGEIYEQYF	TGTGCCAGCAGCCTACAGGGAGAGATCTACGAGCAGTACTTC